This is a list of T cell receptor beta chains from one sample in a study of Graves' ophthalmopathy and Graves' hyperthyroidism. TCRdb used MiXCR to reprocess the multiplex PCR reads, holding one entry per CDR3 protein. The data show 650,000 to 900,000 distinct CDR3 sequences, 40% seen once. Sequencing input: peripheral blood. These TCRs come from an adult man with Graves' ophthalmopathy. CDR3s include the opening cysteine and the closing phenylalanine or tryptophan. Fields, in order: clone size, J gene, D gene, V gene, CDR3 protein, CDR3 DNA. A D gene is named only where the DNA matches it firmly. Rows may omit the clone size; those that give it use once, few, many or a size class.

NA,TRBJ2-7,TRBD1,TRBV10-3,CATKTGFSYEQYF,TGTGCCACGAAGACAGGGTTCTCCTACGAGCAGTACTTC
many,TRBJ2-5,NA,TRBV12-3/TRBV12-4,CASSLAQGGTQYF,TGTGCCAGCAGTTTAGCGCAGGGGGGGACCCAGTACTTC
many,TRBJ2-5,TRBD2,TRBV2,CARSTRTSGSQRETQYF,TGTGCCAGGAGCACTAGGACTAGCGGGAGTCAACGGGAGACCCAGTACTTC
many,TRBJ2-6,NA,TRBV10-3,CAISDPGAKSGANVLTF,TGTGCCATCAGTGATCCCGGGGCGAAATCTGGGGCCAACGTCCTGACTTTC
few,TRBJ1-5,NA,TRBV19,CASSGPAGVGNQPQHF,TGTGCCAGTAGCGGTCCGGCGGGGGTCGGCAATCAGCCCCAGCATTTT
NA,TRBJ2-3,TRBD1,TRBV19,CASSPWTGGTDTQYF,TGTGCCAGTAGTCCATGGACAGGCGGCACAGATACGCAGTATTTT
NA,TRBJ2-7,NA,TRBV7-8,CASSLVGSNEQYF,TGTGCCAGCAGCTTAGTAGGGTCCAACGAGCAGTACTTC
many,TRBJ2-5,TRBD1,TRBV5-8,CASSATGLQETQYF,TGTGCCAGCAGCGCGACAGGGCTCCAAGAGACCCAGTACTTC
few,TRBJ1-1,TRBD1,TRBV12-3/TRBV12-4,CASSPRGRANTEAFF,TGTGCCAGCAGTCCCAGGGGGCGGGCGAACACTGAAGCTTTCTTT
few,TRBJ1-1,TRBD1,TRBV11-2,CASSVLRDRATEAFF,TGTGCCAGCAGCGTCCTCCGGGACAGGGCCACTGAAGCTTTCTTT
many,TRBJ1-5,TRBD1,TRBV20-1,CSARVGQDQPQHF,TGCAGTGCTAGAGTGGGACAGGATCAGCCCCAGCATTTT